The clone carrying this T cell receptor (beta chain) was counted only a few times. The antigen is not known. The source material, RNA transcripts, was used to amplify TCR beta CDR3 regions. A set of HTBI primers served as the primers for a first-round RT-PCR of the TCR CDR3. Each CDR3 protein gets one entry after TCRdb re-called the multiplex PCR reads with MiXCR. The sample has around 420,000 distinct CDR3 sequences; 15% to 18% are singletons. The data were taken from a study of T cells in Graves' hyperthyroidism and ophthalmopathy. J was trimmed by 3 bases and V by 6 bases; bases with no gene match: 6. Germline-derived CDR1 and CDR2 are SGHDT and YYEEEE. This CDR3 is built from 14 residues. Study-wide points: Ophthalmopathy was told apart from stable hyperthyroidism by a 13 V-J model.

Hyperthyroidism had been newly diagnosed in patients aged 18 to 65, and its duration was under 2 months. Patients having uncontrolled infection, another autoimmune disease, pregnancy or lactation were not included. Each diagnosis drew on symptoms, thyroxine, TRAb, thyroid ultrasound and orbital computed tomography findings. The source material was blood. The clonotype comes from a woman younger than 35 with Graves' hyperthyroidism. V and J are TRBV5-6 and TRBJ2-1; 7 bases are a match to TRBD2. The chain's CDR3 is CASMAGVYYNEQFF. The CDR3 coding sequence is TGTGCCAGCATGGCGGGGGTTTACTACAATGAGCAGTTCTTC.